The 2 T cell receptor beta chains in this list originate from one sample, sequenced in a study of response to subunit inactivated influenza vaccine. TCRdb itself ran the RT-PCR reads through MiXCR, one entry per CDR3 protein. In the table there are about 570,000 distinct CDR3 sequences, approximately 10% of which are singletons. Separately, the same data were catalogued under a study of T cells expressing NK-cell markers. That source reports: UMI-tagged 5'RACE template switching yielded the TCR beta cDNA.

The source was PBMCs from blood, collected on the day of vaccination. These receptors came from a man aged 50-59 years who received an inactivated influenza vaccine.

This clonotype has a count of ten or more. CDR3: CASSLNSNYGYTF. CDR3 in DNA: TGTGCCAGCAGCTTAAACAGTAACTATGGCTACACCTTC. The chain carries TRBV11-1 and TRBJ1-2; no clear D. CDR1 SGHAT and CDR2 FQDESV come from the germline V gene (reference sequence). The length of the CDR3 is 13 residues. Trimming cost V 2 bases and J 1 base, with 5 bases left between them. Variable domain in full (rest from reference TRBV11-1 and TRBJ1-2): EAEVAQSPRYKITEKSQAVAFWCDPISGHATLYWYRQILGQGPELLVQFQDESVVDDSQLPKDRFSAERLKGVDSTLKIQPAELGDSAMYLCASSLNSNYGYTFGSGTRLTVV.

The rearrangement uses TRBV7-8 and TRBJ2-1; 8 nucleotides line up with TRBD1. Unmatched junction bases numbered 11, after V lost 5 bases and J lost 5 bases. Germline lookup yields CDR1 SGHVS and CDR2 FQNEAQ. This CDR3 contains 16 residues. The CDR3 sequence is CASSGLKDRGHNEQFF. In nucleotides, the CDR3 is TGTGCCAGCAGCGGCTTGAAAGACAGGGGTCACAATGAGCAGTTCTTC.